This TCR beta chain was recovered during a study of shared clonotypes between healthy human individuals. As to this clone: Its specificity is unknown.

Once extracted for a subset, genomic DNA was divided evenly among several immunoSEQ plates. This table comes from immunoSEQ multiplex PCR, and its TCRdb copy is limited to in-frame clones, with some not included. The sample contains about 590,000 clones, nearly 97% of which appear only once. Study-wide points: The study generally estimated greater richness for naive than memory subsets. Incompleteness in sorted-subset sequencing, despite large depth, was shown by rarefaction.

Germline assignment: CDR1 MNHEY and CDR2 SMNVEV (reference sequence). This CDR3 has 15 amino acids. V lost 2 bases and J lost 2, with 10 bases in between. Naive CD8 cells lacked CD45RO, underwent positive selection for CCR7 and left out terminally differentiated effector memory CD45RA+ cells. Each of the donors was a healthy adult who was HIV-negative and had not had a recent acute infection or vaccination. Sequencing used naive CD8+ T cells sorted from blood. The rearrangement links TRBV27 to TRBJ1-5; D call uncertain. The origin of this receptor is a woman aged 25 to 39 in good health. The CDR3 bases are TGTGCCAGCAGTTTAAGGGCGGTGGGCAATCAGCCCCAGCATTTT. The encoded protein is CASSLRAVGNQPQHF.